A selection of T cell receptor beta chains follows, all from one sample in a study of OX40 agonist ivuxolimab in advanced cancers. Libraries were prepared by immunoSEQ multiplex PCR; TCRdb keeps only in-frame clonotypes and omits some of them. The sample records around 77,000 clones, around 92% being singletons. The source was CD4+ or CD8+ T cells sorted from blood, collected in a trial of the OX40 agonist ivuxolimab. The receptors shown here come from an adult with an advanced solid tumor such as melanoma, head and neck, liver or kidney cancer. Each CDR3 is given with its conserved first and last residue. Each record gives: J gene, clone size, V gene, D gene, CDR3 DNA, CDR3 protein. D genes are given only for firm matches. Size is stated for part of the rows, as once, few or many counts, or as a class when the clone is expanded.

TRBJ1-1	NA	TRBV5-6	NA	TGTGCCAGCAGCTTGTCGGGCGGGGGGTACACTGAGGCTTTCTTT	CASSLSGGGYTEAFF
TRBJ1-1	NA	TRBV6-5	NA	TGTGCCAGCAGTTCTACAGGGTCTATGAACACTGAAGCTTTCTTT	CASSSTGSMNTEAFF
TRBJ2-5	NA	TRBV18	TRBD1	TGTGCCAGCTCACCCTACTCAGGGGGCGAGGAGACCCAGTACTTC	CASSPYSGGEETQYF
TRBJ1-1	few	TRBV29-1	NA	TGCAGCGTTGAAGTAGGATGGAGGGGAACTGAAGCTTTCTTT	CSVEVGWRGTEAFF
TRBJ2-1	NA	TRBV11-2	TRBD2	TGTGCCAGCAGCTTAGCTGAGACTAGCGGATACAATGAGCAGTTCTTC	CASSLAETSGYNEQFF
TRBJ2-3	NA	TRBV2	NA	TGTGCCAGCAGTGATGTGGCAGATACGCAGTATTTT	CASSDVADTQYF
TRBJ1-4	NA	TRBV21-1	NA	TGTGCCAGCAGCAAAAGACAAACCCGGACCTCAAATGAAAAACTGTTTTTT	CASSKRQTRTSNEKLFF
TRBJ1-1	few	TRBV10-1	NA	TGCGCCAGCAGTGCTTCTGGACCCGAAGCTTTCTTT	CASSASGPEAFF
TRBJ1-1	NA	TRBV5-1	TRBD1	TGCGCCAGCAGAGACCATACAGGGGCGGGGAGCACTGAAGCTTTCTTT	CASRDHTGAGSTEAFF
TRBJ1-2	NA	TRBV29-1	NA	TGCAGCGTGGGTAGGGGCTACACCTTC	CSVGRGYTF
TRBJ1-3	NA	TRBV5-1	NA	TGCGCCAGCAGCTTGGCACAGGGCCTTGGAAACACCATATATTTT	CASSLAQGLGNTIYF
TRBJ1-6	NA	TRBV7-9	NA	TGTGCCAGCAGCTTAGAAGGAAGGGATTCACCCCTCCACTTT	CASSLEGRDSPLHF
TRBJ2-7	NA	TRBV6-1	TRBD2	TGTGCCAGCAGTGAAAGGTATAGTGGCTCCACCGGGGGGGCCTACGAGCAGTACTTC	CASSERYSGSTGGAYEQYF
TRBJ1-1	NA	TRBV20-1	NA	TGCAGTGCCAAGACTCGGGCTGAAGCTTTCTTT	CSAKTRAEAFF
TRBJ1-2	NA	TRBV19	NA	TGTGCCAGTAGTATAGGCAGGGCGGTTGGCTACACCTTC	CASSIGRAVGYTF
TRBJ2-7	NA	TRBV7-9	NA	TGTGCCAGCAGCCCGTCATTTCTGGGAGTACACTACGAGCAGTACTTC	CASSPSFLGVHYEQYF
TRBJ2-7	NA	TRBV29-1	TRBD2	TGCAGCGCCGGGGACGGGAGGGAGCAGTACTTC	CSAGDGREQYF
TRBJ2-3	NA	TRBV2	NA	TGTGCCAGCAGTTGGTCGATTCCCAGCACAGATACGCAGTATTTT	CASSWSIPSTDTQYF
TRBJ2-1	NA	TRBV19	TRBD2	TGTGCCAGTAGTATAGGACTAGCGGGAGGGAGGAATGAGCAGTTCTTC	CASSIGLAGGRNEQFF
TRBJ2-5	NA	TRBV5-6	NA	TGTGCCAGCAGCTTGGGGACGAGGGTCTGGGAGACCCAGTACTTC	CASSLGTRVWETQYF
TRBJ2-1	NA	TRBV19	TRBD2	TGTGCCAGTAGTATCCTGCTAGCGGGAGGTCCCAATGAGCAGTTCTTC	CASSILLAGGPNEQFF
TRBJ1-3	NA	TRBV6-1	NA	TGTGCCAGCAGTGAAGCAGATGGAAACACCATATATTTT	CASSEADGNTIYF
TRBJ2-1	NA	TRBV4-1	NA	TGCGCCAGCAGCCAAGATTCCAGCTTCAATGAGCAGTTCTTC	CASSQDSSFNEQFF
TRBJ1-2	NA	TRBV21-1	NA	TGTGCCAGCAGCACTTCCCGGACAGGACCCCTCTATGGCTACACCTTC	CASSTSRTGPLYGYTF
TRBJ1-2	once	TRBV30	NA	TGTGCCTCGGAAGGCGGGACCCGAGGGGCTAACTATGGCTACACCTTC	CASEGGTRGANYGYTF
TRBJ1-4	NA	TRBV2	NA	TGTGCCAGCAGTCCTCCAGGAACTAATGAAAAACTGTTTTTT	CASSPPGTNEKLFF
TRBJ2-1	NA	TRBV10-3	TRBD2	TGTGCCATCAGTGAGTCGAGTAAGCGGGGACCGAATGAGCAGTTCTTC	CAISESSKRGPNEQFF
TRBJ2-1	NA	TRBV19	NA	TGTGCCAGTAGTATTCCCGAGATCCGGATCGAGCAGTTCTTC	CASSIPEIRIEQFF